This T cell receptor beta chain came from a study of shared clonotypes between healthy human individuals. Looking at the study overall: Contributing individuals were a couple of females and a few males aged 18 to 49. Study findings and constraints: Blood was the sole source, and tissue repertoires probably differ.

Deep level was the assay's run setting. Using immunoSEQ multiplex PCR, the repertoire was profiled, and TCRdb retains in-frame clones only, with some absent. The table lists about 470,000 clones, about four fifths of them singletons. The CDR3 has 16 residues. Germline V gene lookup returns CDR1 MDHEN and CDR2 SYDVKM. V was shortened by 10 bases and J by 0 bases, with 18 bases between the two germline ends. None of the donors, who were healthy HIV-negative adults, had recently had acute infections or vaccinations. On this clone itself: Its matching antigen is unknown.

Source material: PBMCs. The TCR originated in a woman aged 40 to 55 in good health. Some clones in this sample may be carry-over from other donors' samples. V and J are TRBV28 and TRBJ2-2; D might be TRBD1 (6 bases). CDR3 sequence: CATLPRQVANTGELFF. The DNA for the CDR3 is TGTGCCACCTTACCGCGACAGGTAGCGAACACCGGGGAGCTGTTTTTT.